A selection of T cell receptor beta chains follows, all from one sample in a study of sequential checkpoint blockade in melanoma. Measured with immunoSEQ multiplex PCR; TCRdb has only the in-frame clones, and not every one. Of under 20,000 clones in the sample, around 80% were seen once. This material consisted of CD8+ T cells sorted from blood (inferred from file names), taken from a patient given nivolumab and ipilimumab in sequence. The receptor set was obtained from a human donor with melanoma. CDR3s include the opening cysteine and the closing phenylalanine or tryptophan. The order of the fields is CDR3 length, D gene, V gene, clone size, J gene, CDR3 protein, CDR3 DNA. A D gene is named only where the DNA matches it firmly. Size is omitted from some rows. Given values are once, few, many or a class for expanded clones.

15	TRBD2	TRBV11-2	.	TRBJ2-7	CASSPSGGIAYEQYF	TGTGCCAGCAGCCCTAGCGGGGGTATCGCCTACGAGCAGTACTTC
15	TRBD1	TRBV5-1	.	TRBJ2-7	CASSLVGTGDYEQYF	TGCGCCAGCAGCTTGGTGGGGACAGGGGACTACGAGCAGTACTTC
11	.	TRBV7-9	.	TRBJ2-7	CASSSSHEQYF	TGTGCCAGCAGCTCAAGCCACGAGCAGTACTTC
16	TRBD2	TRBV5-8	.	TRBJ2-7	CASSLISGGTSYEQYF	TGTGCCAGCAGCTTGATTAGCGGGGGGACCTCCTACGAGCAGTACTTC
15	TRBD1	TRBV28	.	TRBJ1-1	CASRDGQGANTEAFF	TGTGCCAGCAGGGATGGACAGGGGGCCAACACTGAAGCTTTCTTT
17	TRBD1	TRBV15	.	TRBJ1-4	CATSRGTGPFTSEKLFF	TGTGCCACCAGCAGAGGGACAGGCCCTTTTACCTCAGAAAAACTGTTTTTT
15	TRBD2	TRBV6-6	.	TRBJ2-7	CASSSRTSWGYEQYF	TGTGCCAGCAGTTCCCGGACTAGTTGGGGCTACGAGCAGTACTTC
14	TRBD2	TRBV7-9	once	TRBJ2-1	CASSSSGRSDEQFF	TGTGCCAGCAGCTCTAGCGGGAGATCGGATGAGCAGTTCTTC
16	.	TRBV11-2	.	TRBJ1-3	CASSLVAADRGNTIYF	TGTGCCAGCAGCTTAGTGGCGGCTGATAGGGGAAACACCATATATTTT
18	TRBD2	TRBV28	once	TRBJ2-7	CASSSGLAGRPFPYEQYF	TGTGCCAGCAGTTCGGGACTAGCGGGGCGGCCATTCCCCTACGAGCAGTACTTC
16	.	TRBV19	.	TRBJ1-5	CASSIAAPRGNQPQHF	TGTGCCAGTAGTATAGCTGCACCCCGAGGCAATCAGCCCCAGCATTTT
15	.	TRBV9	.	TRBJ2-7	CASSVGYSSTYEQYF	TGTGCCAGCAGCGTAGGGTACAGCTCAACCTACGAGCAGTACTTC
14	TRBD1	TRBV19	few	TRBJ1-5	CAVDRGDSNQPQHF	TGTGCCGTAGACAGGGGAGATAGCAATCAGCCCCAGCATTTT
13	.	TRBV6-5	.	TRBJ1-2	CASSYGVLYGYTF	TGTGCCAGCAGTTACGGTGTCCTATATGGCTACACCTTC
14	TRBD1	TRBV27	once	TRBJ1-5	CASSLTGFNQPQHF	TGTGCCAGCAGTCTGACAGGGTTCAATCAGCCCCAGCATTTT
18	.	TRBV11-2	.	TRBJ2-6	CASSLDSATPGGANVLTF	TGTGCCAGCAGCTTAGATTCAGCTACCCCGGGAGGGGCCAACGTCCTGACTTTC
15	.	TRBV19	.	TRBJ2-7	CASSLIPGQADEQYF	TGTGCCAGTAGTCTTATTCCGGGACAAGCGGACGAGCAGTACTTC
13	.	TRBV2	.	TRBJ2-7	CASSERGLYEQYF	TGTGCCAGCAGTGAGCGGGGGCTCTACGAGCAGTACTTC